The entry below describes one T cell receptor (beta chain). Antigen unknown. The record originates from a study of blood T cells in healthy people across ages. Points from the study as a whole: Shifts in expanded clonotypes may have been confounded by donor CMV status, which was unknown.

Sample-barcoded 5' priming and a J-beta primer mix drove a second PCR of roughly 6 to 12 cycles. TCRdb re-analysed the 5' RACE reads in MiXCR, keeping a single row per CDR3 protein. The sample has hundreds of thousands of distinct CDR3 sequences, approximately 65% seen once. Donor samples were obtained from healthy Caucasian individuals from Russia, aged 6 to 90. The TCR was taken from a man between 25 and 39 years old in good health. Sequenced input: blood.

In nucleotides, the CDR3 is TGTGCCAGCAGTTCTCGACAGGCCTATGGCTACACCTTC. Translating gives CASSSRQAYGYTF. The V call is TRBV28, the J call TRBJ1-2, with D maybe TRBD1 (6 bases). This CDR3 comprises 13 residues. Germline V gene data show CDR1 as MDHEN and CDR2 as SYDVKM. Trimming took 4 bases from V and 4 from J, leaving 10 bases between them.